This TCR beta chain comes out of a study of Graves' ophthalmopathy and Graves' hyperthyroidism. The sample holds many counts of this clonotype. Germline-derived CDR1 and CDR2 are MNHEY and SVGAGI. V was pared by 8 bases and J by 1 base, with 9 bases between. The CDR3 covers 13 residues. TCR beta CDR3 amplification used RNA transcripts. HTBI primers were used in a first-round RT-PCR, which preceded a second-round multiplex PCR. TCRdb redid the calling of the multiplex PCR reads with MiXCR, one entry per CDR3 protein. The sample contains some 750,000 distinct CDR3 sequences, 35% to 50% of which appear only once.

This chain links TRBV6-5 with TRBJ1-5; D remains unclear. This clonotype was sampled from an adult man with Graves' ophthalmopathy. Sequenced sample: peripheral blood. The CDR3 DNA is TGTGCCAGCGGGCCACAGAGCAATCAGCCCCAGCATTTT. This translates into CASGPQSNQPQHF.